This T cell receptor (beta chain) was sequenced during a study of blood T cell repertoires in COVID-19. Some clones are missing from TCRdb's copy, which holds only in-frame ones; the method was immunoSEQ multiplex PCR. The table records 130,000 or so clones, roughly 81% of them present only once. Only one count was recorded for this clone. Sample: PBMCs or T cells enriched from blood (not recorded which). This clonotype originated in a woman aged 45-65 years with acute COVID-19.

The CDR3 sequence is CASSLEGSTRYGYTF. CDR3 nucleotide sequence: TGTGCCAGCAGCCTTGAGGGCAGTACACGCTATGGCTACACCTTC. The chain couples TRBV14 to TRBJ1-2; D unclear. The CDR3 covers 15 residues. From germline, CDR1 is SGHDN and CDR2 FVKESK. V gave up 4 bases and J gave up 4 bases, with 16 bases separating them.